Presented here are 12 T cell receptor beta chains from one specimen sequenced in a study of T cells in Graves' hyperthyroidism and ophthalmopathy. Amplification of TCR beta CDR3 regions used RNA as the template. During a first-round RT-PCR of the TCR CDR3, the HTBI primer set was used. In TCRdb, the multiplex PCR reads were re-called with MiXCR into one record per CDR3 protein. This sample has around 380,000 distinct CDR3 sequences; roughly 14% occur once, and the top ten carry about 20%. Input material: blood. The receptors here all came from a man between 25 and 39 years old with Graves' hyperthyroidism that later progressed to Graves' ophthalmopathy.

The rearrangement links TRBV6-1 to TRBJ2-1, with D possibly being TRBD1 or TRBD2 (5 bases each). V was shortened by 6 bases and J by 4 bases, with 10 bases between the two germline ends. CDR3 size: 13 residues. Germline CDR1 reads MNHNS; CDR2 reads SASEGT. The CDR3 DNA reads TGTGCCAGCAGCCGGGACCAATACAATGAGCAGTTCTTC. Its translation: CASSRDQYNEQFF.

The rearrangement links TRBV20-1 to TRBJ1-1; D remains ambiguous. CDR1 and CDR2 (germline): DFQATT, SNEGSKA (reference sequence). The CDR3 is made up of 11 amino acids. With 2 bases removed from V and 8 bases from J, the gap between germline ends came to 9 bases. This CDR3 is CSARWAGEAFF. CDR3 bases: TGCAGTGCTAGATGGGCCGGAGAAGCTTTCTTT.

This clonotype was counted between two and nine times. CDR3: CSASALSGANVLTF. The CDR3 DNA reads TGCAGCGCGTCCGCCCTTTCTGGGGCCAACGTCCTGACTTTC. The chain links TRBV29-1 to TRBJ2-6; D not certain. This CDR3 region has 14 residues. Germline loops: CDR1 SQVTM, CDR2 ANQGSEA. V lost 7 bases and J lost 1, with 11 bases in between. Using reference TRBV29-1 and TRBJ2-6 for the parts outside the CDR3, the full variable domain is SAVISQKPSRDICQRGTSLTIQCQVDSQVTMMFWYRQQPGQSLTLIATANQGSEATYESGFVIDKFPISRPNLTFSTLTVSNMSPEDSSIYLCSASALSGANVLTFGAGSRLTVL.

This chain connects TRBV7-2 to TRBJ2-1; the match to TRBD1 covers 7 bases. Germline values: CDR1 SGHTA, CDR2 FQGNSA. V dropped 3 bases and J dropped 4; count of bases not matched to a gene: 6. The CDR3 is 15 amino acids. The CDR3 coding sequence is TGTGCCAGCAGCTTTGACAGGGCTACATACAATGAGCAGTTCTTC. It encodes CASSFDRATYNEQFF.

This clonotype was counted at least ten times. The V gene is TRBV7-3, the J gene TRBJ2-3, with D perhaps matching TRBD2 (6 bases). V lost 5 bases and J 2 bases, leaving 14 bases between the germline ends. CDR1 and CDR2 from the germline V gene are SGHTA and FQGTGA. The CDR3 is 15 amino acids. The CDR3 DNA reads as TGTGCCAGCAGCCTTGGGGTAGCGGACACAGATACGCAGTATTTT. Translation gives CASSLGVADTDTQYF.

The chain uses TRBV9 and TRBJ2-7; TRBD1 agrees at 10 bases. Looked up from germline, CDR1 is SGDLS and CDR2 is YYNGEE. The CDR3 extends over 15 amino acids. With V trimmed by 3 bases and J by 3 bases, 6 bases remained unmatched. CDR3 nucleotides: TGTGCCAGCAGCGCTCGGACAGGGGGTTTCTACGAGCAGTACTTC. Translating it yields CASSARTGGFYEQYF.

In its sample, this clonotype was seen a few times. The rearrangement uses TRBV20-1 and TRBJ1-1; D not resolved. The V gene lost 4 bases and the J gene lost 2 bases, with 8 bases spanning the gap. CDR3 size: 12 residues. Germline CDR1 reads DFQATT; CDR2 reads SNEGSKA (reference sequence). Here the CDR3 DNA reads TGCAGTGCTACCCGGAGCAACACTGAAGCTTTCTTT. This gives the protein CSATRSNTEAFF.

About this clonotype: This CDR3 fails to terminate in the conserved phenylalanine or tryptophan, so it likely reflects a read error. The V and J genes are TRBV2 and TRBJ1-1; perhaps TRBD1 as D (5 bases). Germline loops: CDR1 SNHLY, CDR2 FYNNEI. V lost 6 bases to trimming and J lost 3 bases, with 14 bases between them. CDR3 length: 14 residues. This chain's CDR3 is CASSETGGDTEAFI. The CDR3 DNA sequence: TGTGCCAGCAGCGAAACTGGGGGTGACACTGAAGCTTTCATT.

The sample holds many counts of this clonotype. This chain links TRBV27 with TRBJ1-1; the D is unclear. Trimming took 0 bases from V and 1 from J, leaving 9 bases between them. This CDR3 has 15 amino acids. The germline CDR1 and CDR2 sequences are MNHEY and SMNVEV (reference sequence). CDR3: CASSLSHRSNTEAFF. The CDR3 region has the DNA TGTGCCAGCAGTTTATCCCACAGATCGAACACTGAAGCTTTCTTT.

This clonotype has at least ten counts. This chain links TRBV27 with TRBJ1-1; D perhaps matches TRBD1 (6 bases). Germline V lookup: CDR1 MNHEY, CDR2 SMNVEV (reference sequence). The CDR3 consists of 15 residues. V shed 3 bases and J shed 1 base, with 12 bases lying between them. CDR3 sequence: CASSFGGGWNTEAFF. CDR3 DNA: TGTGCCAGCAGTTTCGGGGGCGGATGGAACACTGAAGCTTTCTTT.

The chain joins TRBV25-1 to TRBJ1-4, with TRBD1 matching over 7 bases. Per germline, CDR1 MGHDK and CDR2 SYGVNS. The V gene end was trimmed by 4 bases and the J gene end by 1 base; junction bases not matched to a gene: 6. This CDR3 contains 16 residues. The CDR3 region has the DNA TGTGCCAGCAGTGTAGGGGCAGGGGGAACTAATGAAAAACTGTTTTTT. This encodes CASSVGAGGTNEKLFF.

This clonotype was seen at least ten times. DNA of the CDR3: TGCAGTGCTAGGCGCAATCTTAGGGGTCAGCCCCAGCATTTT. Translation gives CSARRNLRGQPQHF. The genes are TRBV20-1 and TRBJ1-5, with a tentative D call TRBD1 (5 bases). This CDR3 region has 14 residues. Trimming removed 3 bases from V and 6 bases from J, with 15 bases in between. Germline lookup yields CDR1 DFQATT and CDR2 SNEGSKA (reference sequence).